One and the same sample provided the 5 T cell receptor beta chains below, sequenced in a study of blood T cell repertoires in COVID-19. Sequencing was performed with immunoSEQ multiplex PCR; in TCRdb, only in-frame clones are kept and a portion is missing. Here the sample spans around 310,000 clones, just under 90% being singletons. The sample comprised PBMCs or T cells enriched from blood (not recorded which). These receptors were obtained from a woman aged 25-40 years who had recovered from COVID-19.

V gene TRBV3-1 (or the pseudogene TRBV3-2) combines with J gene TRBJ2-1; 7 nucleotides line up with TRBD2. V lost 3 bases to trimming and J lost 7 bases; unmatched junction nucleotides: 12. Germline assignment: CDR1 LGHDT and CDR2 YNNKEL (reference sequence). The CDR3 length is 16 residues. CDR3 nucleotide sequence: TGTGCCAGCAGCCATGCGACTAGCCCCGGAGGGAATGAGCAGTTCTTC. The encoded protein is CASSHATSPGGNEQFF.

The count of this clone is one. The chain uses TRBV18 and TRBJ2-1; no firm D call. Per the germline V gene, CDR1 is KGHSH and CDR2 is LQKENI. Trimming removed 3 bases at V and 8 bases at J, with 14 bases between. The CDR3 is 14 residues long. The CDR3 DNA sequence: TGTGCCAGCTCACCGCAGAAACTTACAGATGAGCAGTTCTTC. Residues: CASSPQKLTDEQFF.

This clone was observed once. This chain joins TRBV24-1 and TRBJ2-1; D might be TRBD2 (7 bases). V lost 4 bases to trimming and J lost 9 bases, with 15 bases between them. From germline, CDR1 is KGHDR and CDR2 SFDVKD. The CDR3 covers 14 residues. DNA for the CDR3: TGTGCCACCAGTGAATCGACCCGGGGGGCTGAGCAGTTCTTC. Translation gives CATSESTRGAEQFF.

The CDR3 here is CASSLGDRTDTQYF. The CDR3 nucleotides are TGCGCCAGCAGCTTGGGGGACAGAACAGATACGCAGTATTTT. The J gene is TRBJ2-3, the V gene TRBV5-1, with 7 positions matching TRBD1. Trimming at V came to 0 bases and at J to 3 bases, leaving 1 base not matched to a gene. CDR1 is SGHRS and CDR2 is YFSETQ in the germline V gene. This CDR3 contains 14 residues. Based on the CDR3 plus reference TRBV5-1 and TRBJ2-3, the full variable domain is KAGVTQTPRYLIKTRGQQVTLSCSPISGHRSVSWYQQTPGQGLQFLFEYFSETQRNKGNFPGRFSGRQFSNSRSEMNVSTLELGDSALYLCASSLGDRTDTQYFGPGTRLTVL.

The CDR3 protein is CASSQSVRTDTQYF. The CDR3 region has the DNA TGTGCCAGCAGCCAATCGGTCCGGACAGATACGCAGTATTTT. The V call is TRBV16, the J call TRBJ2-3; D remains unclear. V dropped 0 bases and J dropped 3 bases, with 7 bases sitting between them. Germline assignment: CDR1 KGHSY and CDR2 FQNENV. The CDR3 length is 14 residues.